A selection of T cell receptor beta chains follows, all from one sample in a study of shared clonotypes between healthy human individuals. TCRdb's table, derived via immunoSEQ multiplex PCR, lists solely in-frame clones and lacks some. Found here are hundreds of thousands of clones, around 78% of them singletons; the top ten hold 12%. The specimen sequenced was PBMCs. The receptor source for this set is a woman between 35 and 50 years old in good health. Some clones in this sample may be carry-over from other donors' samples. Each CDR3 is given with its conserved first and last residue. D genes are given only for firm matches. Some rows have no size entry. The others give once, few or many, or a class for an expanded clone.

TRBD1 | TRBJ1-4 | . | TRBV30 | CAWSPPGTGVGKLFF | TGTGCCTGGAGTCCCCCCGGGACAGGGGTAGGGAAACTGTTTTTT
TRBD2 | TRBJ2-1 | . | TRBV7-2 | CASSRLAGGGEQFF | TGTGCCAGCAGCAGACTAGCGGGAGGGGGTGAGCAGTTCTTC
. | TRBJ2-2 | . | TRBV7-9 | CASSNLRPGELFF | TGTGCCAGCAGCAACCTCCGTCCCGGGGAGCTGTTTTTT
TRBD1 | TRBJ2-7 | . | TRBV19 | CASSQQGASYEQYF | TGTGCCAGTAGTCAACAGGGGGCGAGCTACGAGCAGTACTTC
TRBD2 | TRBJ2-1 | . | TRBV27 | CASSSSGSGSNEQFF | TGTGCCAGCAGTTCTAGCGGGAGCGGTTCCAATGAGCAGTTCTTC
TRBD1 | TRBJ2-7 | . | TRBV30 | CAFKPPGQMPYEQYF | TGTGCCTTCAAACCTCCGGGACAGATGCCTTACGAGCAGTACTTC
. | TRBJ1-5 | . | TRBV6-5 | CASSTQIRQPQHF | TGTGCCAGCAGTACCCAGATTCGTCAGCCCCAGCATTTT
TRBD1 | TRBJ2-3 | many | TRBV2 | CATRDRGDTQYF | TGTGCCACCCGGGACAGGGGAGATACGCAGTATTTT
. | TRBJ1-3 | . | TRBV19 | CASRPESGNTIYF | TGTGCCAGTAGGCCGGAAAGTGGAAACACCATATATTTT
TRBD2 | TRBJ2-5 | once | TRBV2 | CASRLAGVRETQYF | TGTGCCAGCAGGTTAGCGGGAGTGAGGGAGACCCAGTACTTC
. | TRBJ2-3 | once | TRBV10-3 | CAISDQPRGTDTQYF | TGTGCCATCAGCGACCAGCCCAGGGGCACAGATACGCAGTATTTT
TRBD1 | TRBJ2-7 | once | TRBV7-2 | CASSRTGGEQYF | TGTGCCAGCAGCAGGACAGGCGGCGAGCAGTACTTC
. | TRBJ2-1 | few | TRBV15 | CATSRVSGSYNEQFF | TGTGCCACCAGCAGAGTAAGCGGATCCTACAATGAGCAGTTCTTC
. | TRBJ2-2 | . | TRBV9 | CASSVVAGLTGELFF | TGTGCCAGCAGCGTAGTTGCAGGTCTGACCGGGGAGCTGTTTTTT
. | TRBJ1-1 | . | TRBV6-5 | CASGPGSNTEAFF | TGTGCCAGCGGACCGGGATCAAACACTGAAGCTTTCTTT
. | TRBJ1-4 | . | TRBV7-8 | CASSLYLRDPGNEKLFF | TGTGCCAGCAGCTTATACCTTAGGGATCCGGGTAATGAAAAACTGTTTTTT
TRBD1 | TRBJ2-7 | . | TRBV6-4 | CASSAVRDRGLYEQYF | TGTGCCAGCAGCGCGGTCCGGGACAGGGGGCTCTACGAGCAGTACTTC
TRBD1 | TRBJ2-3 | few | TRBV19 | CASSTRQGADTDTQYF | TGTGCCAGTAGTACCAGACAGGGGGCGGACACAGATACGCAGTATTTT
. | TRBJ1-1 | . | TRBV18 | CASSPVGGEAFF | TGTGCCAGCTCACCGGTGGGCGGTGAAGCTTTCTTT
. | TRBJ1-4 | . | TRBV19 | CASFPTRTATNEKLFF | TGTGCCAGTTTTCCGACCAGAACCGCAACTAATGAAAAACTGTTTTTT
. | TRBJ2-1 | . | TRBV7-3 | CASSPSGGQYNEQFF | TGTGCCAGCAGCCCCTCCGGAGGACAGTACAATGAGCAGTTCTTC
. | TRBJ2-7 | . | TRBV7-5 | CARSLQRDSAYEQYF | TGTGCCAGAAGCTTACAACGGGACAGTGCCTACGAGCAGTACTTC
. | TRBJ1-3 | once | TRBV7-2 | CASSLGFSGNTIYF | TGTGCCAGCAGTTTGGGGTTCTCTGGAAACACCATATATTTT
TRBD2 | TRBJ2-3 | few | TRBV7-2 | CASSLVLRGALNTQYF | TGTGCCAGCAGCTTAGTGCTGCGGGGGGCGTTGAATACGCAGTATTTT